This T cell receptor (beta chain) was obtained from a study of cytomegalovirus exposure and HLA in healthy donors. About the research overall: The early release's HLA-typed donors yielded tens of millions of unique TCRs.

Notes on the study in general: Among TCR beta chains, those listed as cytomegalovirus-associated numbered over 150. Usually a TCR sequence was rare, but some public TCRs were found in many donors.

Note on this clone: What it recognizes is unknown.

With 2 bases removed from V and 4 bases from J, the gap between germline ends came to 11 bases. The CDR3 extends over 14 amino acids. Per the germline V gene, CDR1 is MDHEN and CDR2 is SYDVKM. With 60 Vbeta and 13 Jbeta primers, the PCR was carried out. The repertoire was sequenced with immunoSEQ multiplex PCR; TCRdb's copy has only in-frame clones and lacks some. The profile shows 150,000 to 200,000 clones, approximately 76% of them singletons. Sequencing was carried out using PBMCs. This chain uses TRBV28 with TRBJ2-5, with a possible D match to TRBD1 (5 bases). This sequence originates from a man aged 55 to 70 in good health and CMV-seronegative. The CDR3 DNA reads TGTGCCAGCAGTTTACCAGGGCGTGTAGAGACCCAGTACTTC. It encodes CASSLPGRVETQYF.